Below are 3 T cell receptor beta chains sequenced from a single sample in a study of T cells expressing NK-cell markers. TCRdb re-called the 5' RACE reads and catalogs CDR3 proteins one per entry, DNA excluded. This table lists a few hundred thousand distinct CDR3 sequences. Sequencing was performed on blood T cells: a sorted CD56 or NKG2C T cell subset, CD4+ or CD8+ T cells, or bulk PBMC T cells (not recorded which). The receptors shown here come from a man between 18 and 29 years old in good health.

The chain's CDR3 is CASSLAVSNTGELFF. The V gene is TRBV28, the J gene TRBJ2-2. Looked up from germline, CDR1 is MDHEN and CDR2 is SYDVKM. This CDR3 has 15 amino acids.

CDR3 region: CASKGATNYGYTF. The chain combines TRBV27 with TRBJ1-2; the TCRdb call, TRBD1, lacks DNA for checking. CDR1 is MNHEY, CDR2 SMNVEV, per germline (reference sequence). The CDR3 consists of 13 residues.

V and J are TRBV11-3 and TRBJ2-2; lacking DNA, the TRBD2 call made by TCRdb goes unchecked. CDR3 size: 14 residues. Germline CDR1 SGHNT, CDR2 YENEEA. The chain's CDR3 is CASSLAGETGELFF. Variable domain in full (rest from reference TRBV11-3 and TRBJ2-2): EAGVVQSPRYKIIEKKQPVAFWCNPISGHNTLYWYLQNLGQGPELLIRYENEEAVDDSQLPKDRFSAERLKGVDSTLKIQPAELGDSAVYLCASSLAGETGELFFGEGSRLTVL.